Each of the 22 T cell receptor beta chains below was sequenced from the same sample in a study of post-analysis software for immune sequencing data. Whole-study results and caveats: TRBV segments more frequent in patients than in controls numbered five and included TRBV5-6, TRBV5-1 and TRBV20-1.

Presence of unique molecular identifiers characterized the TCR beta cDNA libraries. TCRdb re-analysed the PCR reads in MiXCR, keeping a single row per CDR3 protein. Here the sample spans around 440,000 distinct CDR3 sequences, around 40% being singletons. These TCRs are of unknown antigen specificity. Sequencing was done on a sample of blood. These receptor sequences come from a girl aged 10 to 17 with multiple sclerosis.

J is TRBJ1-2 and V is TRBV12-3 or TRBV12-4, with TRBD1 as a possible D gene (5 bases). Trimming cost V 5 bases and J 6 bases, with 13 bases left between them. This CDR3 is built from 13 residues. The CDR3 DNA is TGTGCCAGCAGTATACCGGGGGTAAATGGCTACACCTTC. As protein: CASSIPGVNGYTF.

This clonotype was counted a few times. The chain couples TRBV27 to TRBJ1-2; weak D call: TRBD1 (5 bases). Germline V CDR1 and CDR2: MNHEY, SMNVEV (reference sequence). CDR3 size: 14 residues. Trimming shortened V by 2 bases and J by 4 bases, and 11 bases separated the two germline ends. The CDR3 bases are TGTGCCAGCAGTTTAGTTCCCGGGGGCTATGGCTACACCTTC. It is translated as CASSLVPGGYGYTF.

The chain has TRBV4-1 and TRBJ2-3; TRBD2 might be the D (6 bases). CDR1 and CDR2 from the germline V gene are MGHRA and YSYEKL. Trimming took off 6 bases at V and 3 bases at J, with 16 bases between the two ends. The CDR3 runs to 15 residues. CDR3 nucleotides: TGCGCCAGCAGGAGGGTGGGAGGAGTTACAGATACGCAGTATTTT. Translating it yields CASRRVGGVTDTQYF.

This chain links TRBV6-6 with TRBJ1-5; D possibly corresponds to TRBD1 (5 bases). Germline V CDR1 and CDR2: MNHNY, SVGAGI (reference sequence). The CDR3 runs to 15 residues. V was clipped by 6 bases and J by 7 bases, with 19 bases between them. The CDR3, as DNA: TGTGCCAGCAGGGCACAGGTTATTACAGACCAGCCCCAGCATTTT. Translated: CASRAQVITDQPQHF.

The DNA for the CDR3 is TGCGCCAGCAGCGAAGGGAACCCAGTCTACGAGCAGTACTTC. Translating gives CASSEGNPVYEQYF. The chain recombines TRBV5-1 with TRBJ2-7; D uncertain. Trimming removed 4 bases at V and 3 bases at J, with 14 bases between. Germline V gene data show CDR1 as SGHRS and CDR2 as YFSETQ. The CDR3 loop spans 14 amino acids.

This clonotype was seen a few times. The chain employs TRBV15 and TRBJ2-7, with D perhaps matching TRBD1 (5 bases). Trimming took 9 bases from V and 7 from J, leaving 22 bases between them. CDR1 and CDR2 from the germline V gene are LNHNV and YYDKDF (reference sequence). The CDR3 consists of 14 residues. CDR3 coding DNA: TGTGCCACAGCACCTCGGGCCATGGACAATGAGCAGTACTTC. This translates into CATAPRAMDNEQYF. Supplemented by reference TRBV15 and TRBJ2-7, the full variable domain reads DAMVIQNPRYQVTQFGKPVTLSCSQTLNHNVMYWYQQKSSQAPKLLFHYYDKDFNNEADTPDNFQSRRPNTSFCFLDIRSPGLGDTAMYLCATAPRAMDNEQYFGPGTRLTVT.

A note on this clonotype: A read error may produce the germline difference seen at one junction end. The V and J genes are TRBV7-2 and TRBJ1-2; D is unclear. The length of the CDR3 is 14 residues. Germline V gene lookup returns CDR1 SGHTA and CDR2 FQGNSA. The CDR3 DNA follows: TGTGCCAGCAGCTTATTGGGCGCGAACTATGGCTGCACCTTC. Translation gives CASSLLGANYGCTF.

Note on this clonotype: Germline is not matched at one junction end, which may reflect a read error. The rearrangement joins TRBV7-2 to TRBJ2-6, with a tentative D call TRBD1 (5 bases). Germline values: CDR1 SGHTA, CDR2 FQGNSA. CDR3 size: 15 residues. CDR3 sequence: CASSSLVSGANVRTF. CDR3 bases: TGTGCCAGCAGCTCTCTAGTATCTGGGGCCAACGTCCGGACTTTC. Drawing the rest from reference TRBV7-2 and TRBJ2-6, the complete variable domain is GAGVSQSPSNKVTEKGKDVELRCDPISGHTALYWYRQSLGQGLEFLIYFQGNSAPDKSGLPSDRFSAERTGGSVSTLTIQRTQQEDSAVYLCASSSLVSGANVRTFGAGSRLTVL.

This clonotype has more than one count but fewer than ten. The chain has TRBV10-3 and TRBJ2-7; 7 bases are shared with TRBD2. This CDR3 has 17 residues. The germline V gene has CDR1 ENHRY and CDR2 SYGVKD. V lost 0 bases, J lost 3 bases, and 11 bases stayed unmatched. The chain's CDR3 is CAISESPTSATNYEQYF. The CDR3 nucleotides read TGTGCCATCAGTGAGTCACCTACTAGCGCTACAAACTACGAGCAGTACTTC.

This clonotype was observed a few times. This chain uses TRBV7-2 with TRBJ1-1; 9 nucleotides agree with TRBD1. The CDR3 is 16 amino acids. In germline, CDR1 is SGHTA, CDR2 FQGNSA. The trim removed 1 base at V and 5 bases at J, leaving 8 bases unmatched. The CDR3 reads CASSLGGQGGKTEAFF. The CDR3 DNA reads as TGTGCCAGCAGCTTAGGGGGACAGGGAGGTAAGACTGAAGCTTTCTTT.

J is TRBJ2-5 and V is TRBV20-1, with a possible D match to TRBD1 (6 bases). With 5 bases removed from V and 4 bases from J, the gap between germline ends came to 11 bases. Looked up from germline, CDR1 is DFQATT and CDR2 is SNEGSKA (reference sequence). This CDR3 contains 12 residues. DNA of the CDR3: TGCAGTGCTGACGGACAGTCAGAGACCCAGTACTTC. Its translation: CSADGQSETQYF.

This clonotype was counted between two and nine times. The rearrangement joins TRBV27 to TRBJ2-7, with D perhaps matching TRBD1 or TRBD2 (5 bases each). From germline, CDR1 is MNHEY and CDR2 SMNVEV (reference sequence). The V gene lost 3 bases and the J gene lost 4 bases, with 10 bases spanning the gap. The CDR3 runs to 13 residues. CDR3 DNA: TGTGCCAGCAGTTTCGGGGCGGAGTACGAGCAGTACTTC. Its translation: CASSFGAEYEQYF.

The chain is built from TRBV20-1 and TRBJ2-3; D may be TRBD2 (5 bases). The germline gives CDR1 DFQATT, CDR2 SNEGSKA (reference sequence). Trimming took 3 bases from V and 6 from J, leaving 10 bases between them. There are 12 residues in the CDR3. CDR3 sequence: CSASPLGDTQYF. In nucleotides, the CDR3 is TGCAGTGCTAGCCCACTAGGTGATACGCAGTATTTT.

In DNA form, the CDR3 reads TGTGCCATCTATAACAACTACAATGAGCAGTTCTTC. This codes for CAIYNNYNEQFF. The chain employs TRBV10-3 and TRBJ2-1; no clear D gene. There are 12 residues in the CDR3. The ends were cut back, 8 bases at V and 3 bases at J, with 8 bases in the middle. In germline, CDR1 is ENHRY, CDR2 SYGVKD.

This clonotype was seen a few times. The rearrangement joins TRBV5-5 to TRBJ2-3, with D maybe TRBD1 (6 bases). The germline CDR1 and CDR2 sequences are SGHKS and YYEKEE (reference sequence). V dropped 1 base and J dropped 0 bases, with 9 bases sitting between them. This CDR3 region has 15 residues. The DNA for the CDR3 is TGTGCCAGCAGCTTGATCACAGGGAGCACAGATACGCAGTATTTT. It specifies CASSLITGSTDTQYF. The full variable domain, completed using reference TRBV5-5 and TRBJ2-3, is DAGVTQSPTHLIKTRGQQVTLRCSPISGHKSVSWYQQVLGQGPQFIFQYYEKEERGRGNFPDRFSARQFPNYSSELNVNALLLGDSALYLCASSLITGSTDTQYFGPGTRLTVL.

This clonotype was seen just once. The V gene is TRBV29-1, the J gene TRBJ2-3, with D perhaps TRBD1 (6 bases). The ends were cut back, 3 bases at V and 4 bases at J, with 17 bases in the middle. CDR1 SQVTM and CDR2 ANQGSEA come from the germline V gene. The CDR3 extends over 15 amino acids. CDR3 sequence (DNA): TGCAGCGTTGATTCCGACAGGCGAGGGGCAGATACGCAGTATTTT. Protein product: CSVDSDRRGADTQYF.

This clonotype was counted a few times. The CDR3 nucleotides read TGTGCCAGCAGCCCCGGGGGAGCTAGCGGGAGCCATGAGCAGTTCTTC. Protein product: CASSPGGASGSHEQFF. The chain recombines TRBV7-3 with TRBJ2-1; 10 bases line up with TRBD2. The CDR3 is made up of 16 amino acids. With 5 bases clipped from V and 8 bases from J, the junction kept 12 bases outside the gene matches. Germline lookup yields CDR1 SGHTA and CDR2 FQGTGA.

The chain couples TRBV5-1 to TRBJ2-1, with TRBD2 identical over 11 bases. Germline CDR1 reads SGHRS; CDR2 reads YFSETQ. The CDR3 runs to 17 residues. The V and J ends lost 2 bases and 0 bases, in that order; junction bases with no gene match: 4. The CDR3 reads CASSLSLAGGSYNEQFF. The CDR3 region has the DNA TGCGCCAGCAGCTTATCTCTAGCGGGGGGCTCCTACAATGAGCAGTTCTTC.

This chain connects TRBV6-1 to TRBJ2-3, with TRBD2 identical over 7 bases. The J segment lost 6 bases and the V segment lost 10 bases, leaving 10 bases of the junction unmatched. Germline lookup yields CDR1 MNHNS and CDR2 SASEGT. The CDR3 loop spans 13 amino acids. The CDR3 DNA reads TGTGCCACCAGGACTAGTGGGTCGGATACGCAGTATTTT. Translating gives CATRTSGSDTQYF.

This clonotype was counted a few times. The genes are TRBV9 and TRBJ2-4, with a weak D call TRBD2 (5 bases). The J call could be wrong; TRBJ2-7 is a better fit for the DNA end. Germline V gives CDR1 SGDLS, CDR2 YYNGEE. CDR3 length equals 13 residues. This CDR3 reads CASSVEGPSEQYF. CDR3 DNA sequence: TGTGCCAGCAGCGTCGAGGGTCCATCCGAGCAGTACTTC.

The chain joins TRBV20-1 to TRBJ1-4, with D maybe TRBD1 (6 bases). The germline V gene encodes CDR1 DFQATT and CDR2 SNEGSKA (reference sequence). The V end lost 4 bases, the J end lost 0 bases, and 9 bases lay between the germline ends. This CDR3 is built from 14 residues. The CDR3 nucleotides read TGCAGTGCTAAAGGGGGAGCAACTAATGAAAAACTGTTTTTT. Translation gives CSAKGGATNEKLFF.

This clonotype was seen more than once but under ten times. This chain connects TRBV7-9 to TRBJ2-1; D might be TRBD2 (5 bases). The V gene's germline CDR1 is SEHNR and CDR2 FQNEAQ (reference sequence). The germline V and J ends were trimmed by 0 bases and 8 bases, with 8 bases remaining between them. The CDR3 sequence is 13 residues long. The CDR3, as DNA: TGTGCCAGCAGCTTAGCTCGGAGGTATGAGCAGTTCTTC. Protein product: CASSLARRYEQFF.